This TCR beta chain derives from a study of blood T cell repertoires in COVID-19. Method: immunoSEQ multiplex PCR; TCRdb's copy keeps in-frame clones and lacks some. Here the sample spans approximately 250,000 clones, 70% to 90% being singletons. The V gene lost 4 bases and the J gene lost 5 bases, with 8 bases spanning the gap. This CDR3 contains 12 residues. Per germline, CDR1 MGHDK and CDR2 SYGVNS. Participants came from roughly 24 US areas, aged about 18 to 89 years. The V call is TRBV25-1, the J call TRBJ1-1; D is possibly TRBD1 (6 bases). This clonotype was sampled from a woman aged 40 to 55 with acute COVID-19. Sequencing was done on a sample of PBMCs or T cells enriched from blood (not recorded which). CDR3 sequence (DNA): TGTGCCAGCAGTGTCAGGGGTACTGAAGCTTTCTTT. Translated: CASSVRGTEAFF. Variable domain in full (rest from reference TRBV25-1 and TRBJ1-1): EADIYQTPRYLVIGTGKKITLECSQTMGHDKMYWYQQDPGMELHLIHYSYGVNSTEKGDLSSESTVSRIRTEHFPLTLESARPSHTSQYLCASSVRGTEAFFGQGTRLTVV.